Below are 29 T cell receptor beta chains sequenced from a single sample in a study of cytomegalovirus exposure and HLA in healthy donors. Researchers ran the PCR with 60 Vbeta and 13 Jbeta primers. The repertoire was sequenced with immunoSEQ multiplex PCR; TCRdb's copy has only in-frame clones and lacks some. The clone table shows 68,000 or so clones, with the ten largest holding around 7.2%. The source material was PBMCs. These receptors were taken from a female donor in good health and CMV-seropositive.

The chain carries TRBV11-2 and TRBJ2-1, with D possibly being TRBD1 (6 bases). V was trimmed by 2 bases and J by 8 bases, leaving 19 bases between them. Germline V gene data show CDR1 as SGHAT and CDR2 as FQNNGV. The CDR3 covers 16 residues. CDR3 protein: CASSLIVRGTWDEQFF. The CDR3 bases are TGTGCCAGCAGCTTAATCGTCAGGGGCACCTGGGATGAGCAGTTCTTC.

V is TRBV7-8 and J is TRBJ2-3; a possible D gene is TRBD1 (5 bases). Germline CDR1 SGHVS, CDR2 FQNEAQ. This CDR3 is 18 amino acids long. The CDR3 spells CVYSFSETEPEDTDTQYF. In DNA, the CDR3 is TGTGTCTACAGCTTCAGCGAGACAGAGCCTGAGGACACAGATACGCAGTATTTT. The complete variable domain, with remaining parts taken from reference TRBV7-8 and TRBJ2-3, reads GAGVSQSPRYKVAKRGQDVALRCDPISGHVSLFWYQQALGQGPEFLTYFQNEAQLDKSGLPSDRFFAERPEGSVSTLKIQRTQQEDSAVYLCVYSFSETEPEDTDTQYFGPGTRLTVL.

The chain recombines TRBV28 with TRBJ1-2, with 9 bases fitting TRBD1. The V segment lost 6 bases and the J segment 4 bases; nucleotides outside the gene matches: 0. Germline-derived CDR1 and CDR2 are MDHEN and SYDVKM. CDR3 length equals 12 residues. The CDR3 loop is CASRTGGYGYTF. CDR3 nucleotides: TGTGCCAGCAGGACAGGGGGCTATGGCTACACCTTC.

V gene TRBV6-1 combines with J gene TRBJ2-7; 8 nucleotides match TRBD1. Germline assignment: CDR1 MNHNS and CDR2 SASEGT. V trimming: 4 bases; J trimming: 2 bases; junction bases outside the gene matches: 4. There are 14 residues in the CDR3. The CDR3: CASSVRTGTYEQYF. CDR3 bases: TGTGCCAGCAGTGTACGGACAGGGACCTACGAGCAGTACTTC.

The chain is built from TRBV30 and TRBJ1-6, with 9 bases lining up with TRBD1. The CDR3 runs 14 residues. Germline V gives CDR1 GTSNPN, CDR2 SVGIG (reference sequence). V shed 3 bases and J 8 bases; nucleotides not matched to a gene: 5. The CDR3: CAWRGDRADSPLHF. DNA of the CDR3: TGTGCCTGGAGGGGGGACAGGGCTGATTCACCCCTCCACTTT. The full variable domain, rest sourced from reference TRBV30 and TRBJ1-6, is SQTIHQWPATLVQPVGSPLSLECTVEGTSNPNLYWYRQAAGRGLQLLFYSVGIGQISSEVPQNLSASRPQDRQFILSSKKLLLSDSGFYLCAWRGDRADSPLHFGNGTRLTVT.

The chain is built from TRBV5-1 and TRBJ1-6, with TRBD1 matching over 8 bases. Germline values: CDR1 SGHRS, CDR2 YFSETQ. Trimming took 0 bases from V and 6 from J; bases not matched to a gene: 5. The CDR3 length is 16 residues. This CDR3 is CASSLGRQGTNSPLHF. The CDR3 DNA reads TGCGCCAGCAGCTTGGGAAGACAGGGGACTAATTCACCCCTCCACTTT.

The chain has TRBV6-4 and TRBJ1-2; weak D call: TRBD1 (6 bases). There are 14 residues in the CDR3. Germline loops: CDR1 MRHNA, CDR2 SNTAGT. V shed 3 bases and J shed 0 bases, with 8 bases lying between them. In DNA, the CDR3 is TGTGCCAGCAGTGAAGGGGGAGCTAACTATGGCTACACCTTC. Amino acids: CASSEGGANYGYTF.

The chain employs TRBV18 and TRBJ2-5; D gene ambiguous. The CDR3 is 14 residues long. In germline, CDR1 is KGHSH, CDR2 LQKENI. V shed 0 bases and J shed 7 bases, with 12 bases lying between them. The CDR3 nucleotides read TGTGCCAGCTCACCACCGGCGATAGCAGTGACCCAGTACTTC. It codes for CASSPPAIAVTQYF.

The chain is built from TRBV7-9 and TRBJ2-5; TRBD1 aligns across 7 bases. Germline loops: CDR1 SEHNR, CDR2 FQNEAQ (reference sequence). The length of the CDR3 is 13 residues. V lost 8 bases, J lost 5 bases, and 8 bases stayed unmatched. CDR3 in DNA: TGTGCCAGCGGAGACAGGGTGTCTGAGACCCAGTACTTC. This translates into CASGDRVSETQYF.

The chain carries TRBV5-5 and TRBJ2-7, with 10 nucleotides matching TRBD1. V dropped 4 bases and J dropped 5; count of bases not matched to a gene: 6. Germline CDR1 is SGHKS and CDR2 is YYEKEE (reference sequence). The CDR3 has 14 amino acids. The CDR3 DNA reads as TGTGCCAGCAGCCCGACAGGGGGCTGGAACGAGCAGTACTTC. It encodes CASSPTGGWNEQYF.

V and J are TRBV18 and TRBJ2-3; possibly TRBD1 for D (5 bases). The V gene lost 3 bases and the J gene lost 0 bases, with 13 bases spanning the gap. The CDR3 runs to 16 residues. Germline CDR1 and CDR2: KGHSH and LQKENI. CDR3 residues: CASSPRESTSTDTQYF. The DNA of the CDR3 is TGTGCCAGCTCACCCAGGGAAAGCACTAGCACAGATACGCAGTATTTT.

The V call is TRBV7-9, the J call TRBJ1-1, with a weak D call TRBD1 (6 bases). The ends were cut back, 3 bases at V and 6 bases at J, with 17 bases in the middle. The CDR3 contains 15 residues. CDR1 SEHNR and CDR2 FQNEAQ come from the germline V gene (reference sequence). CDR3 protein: CASSFYREKLAEAFF. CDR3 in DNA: TGTGCCAGCAGCTTCTACAGGGAAAAACTTGCTGAAGCTTTCTTT. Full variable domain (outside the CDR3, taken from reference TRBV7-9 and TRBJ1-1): DTGVSQNPRHKITKRGQNVTFRCDPISEHNRLYWYRQTLGQGPEFLTYFQNEAQLEKSRLLSDRFSAERPKGSFSTLEIQRTEQGDSAMYLCASSFYREKLAEAFFGQGTRLTVV.

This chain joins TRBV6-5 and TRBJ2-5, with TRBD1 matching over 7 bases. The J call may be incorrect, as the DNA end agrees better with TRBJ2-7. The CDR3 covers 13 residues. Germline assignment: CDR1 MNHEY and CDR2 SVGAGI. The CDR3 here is CASRSTGFYEQYF. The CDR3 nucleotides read TGTGCCAGCAGGTCGACAGGGTTCTACGAGCAGTACTTC.

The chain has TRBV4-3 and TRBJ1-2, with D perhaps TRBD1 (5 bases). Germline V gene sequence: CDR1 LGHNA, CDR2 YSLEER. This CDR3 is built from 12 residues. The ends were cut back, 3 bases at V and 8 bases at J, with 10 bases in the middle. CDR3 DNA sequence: TGCGCCAGCAGCCAGCAGGGCTCCGGCTACACCTTC. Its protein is CASSQQGSGYTF.

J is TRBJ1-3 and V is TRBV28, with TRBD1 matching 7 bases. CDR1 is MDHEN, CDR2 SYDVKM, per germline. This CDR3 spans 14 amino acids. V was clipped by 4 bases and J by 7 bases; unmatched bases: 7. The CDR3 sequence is CASSSGQRGNTIYF. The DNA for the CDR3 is TGTGCCAGCAGTTCGGGACAGAGAGGGAACACCATATATTTT.

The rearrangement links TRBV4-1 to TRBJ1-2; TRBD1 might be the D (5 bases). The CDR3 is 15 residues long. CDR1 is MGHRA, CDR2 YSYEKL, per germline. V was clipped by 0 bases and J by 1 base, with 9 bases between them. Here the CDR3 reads CASSQDSRDNYGYTF. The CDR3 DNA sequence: TGCGCCAGCAGCCAAGACTCCAGGGATAACTATGGCTACACCTTC.

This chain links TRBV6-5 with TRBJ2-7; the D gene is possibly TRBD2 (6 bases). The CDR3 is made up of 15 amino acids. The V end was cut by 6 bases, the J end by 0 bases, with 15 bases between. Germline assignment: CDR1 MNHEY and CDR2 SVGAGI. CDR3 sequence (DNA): TGTGCCAGCAGATTAGGACGGGAGAGCTCCTACGAGCAGTACTTC. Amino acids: CASRLGRESSYEQYF.

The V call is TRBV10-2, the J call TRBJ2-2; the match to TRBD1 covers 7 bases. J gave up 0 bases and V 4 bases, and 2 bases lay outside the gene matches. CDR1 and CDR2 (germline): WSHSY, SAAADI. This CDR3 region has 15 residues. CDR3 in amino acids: CASSVGTANTGELFF. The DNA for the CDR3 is TGCGCCAGCAGTGTAGGGACAGCGAACACCGGGGAGCTGTTTTTT.

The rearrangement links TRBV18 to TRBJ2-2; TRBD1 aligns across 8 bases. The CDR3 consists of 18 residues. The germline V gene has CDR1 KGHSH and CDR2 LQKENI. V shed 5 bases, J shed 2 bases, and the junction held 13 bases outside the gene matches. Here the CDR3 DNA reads TGTGCCAGCTCAGAGCGTCGACAGGGGACCCTCAACACCGGGGAGCTGTTTTTT. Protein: CASSERRQGTLNTGELFF. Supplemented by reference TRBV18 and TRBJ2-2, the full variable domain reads NAGVMQNPRHLVRRRGQEARLRCSPMKGHSHVYWYRQLPEEGLKFMVYLQKENIIDESGMPKERFSAEFPKEGPSILRIQQVVRGDSAAYFCASSERRQGTLNTGELFFGEGSRLTVL.

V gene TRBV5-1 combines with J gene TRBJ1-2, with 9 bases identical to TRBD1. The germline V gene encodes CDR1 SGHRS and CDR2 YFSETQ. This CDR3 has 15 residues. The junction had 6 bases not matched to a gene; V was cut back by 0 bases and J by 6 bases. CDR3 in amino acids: CASSLEGTGLNGYTF. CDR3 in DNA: TGCGCCAGCAGCTTGGAGGGGACAGGGTTGAATGGCTACACCTTC.

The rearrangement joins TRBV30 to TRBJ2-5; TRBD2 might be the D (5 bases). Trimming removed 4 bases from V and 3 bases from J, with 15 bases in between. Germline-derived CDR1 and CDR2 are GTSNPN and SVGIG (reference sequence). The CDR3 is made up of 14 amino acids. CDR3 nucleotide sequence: TGTGCCTGGACCCATCCCGGACTGGAAGAGACCCAGTACTTC. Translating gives CAWTHPGLEETQYF.

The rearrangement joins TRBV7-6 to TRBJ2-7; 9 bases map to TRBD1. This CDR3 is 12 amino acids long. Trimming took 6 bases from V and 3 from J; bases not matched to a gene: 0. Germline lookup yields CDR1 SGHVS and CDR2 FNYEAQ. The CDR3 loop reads CASRGQGYEQYF. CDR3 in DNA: TGTGCCAGCAGGGGACAGGGCTACGAGCAGTACTTC.

The CDR3 DNA follows: TGCGCCAGCAGCCAAGCACAGGGACAAGAGACCCAGTACTTC. Its protein is CASSQAQGQETQYF. The chain has TRBV4-1 and TRBJ2-5, with D maybe TRBD1 (6 bases). The V gene lost 1 base and the J gene lost 2 bases, with 8 bases spanning the gap. The CDR3 totals 14 residues. In germline, CDR1 is MGHRA, CDR2 YSYEKL.

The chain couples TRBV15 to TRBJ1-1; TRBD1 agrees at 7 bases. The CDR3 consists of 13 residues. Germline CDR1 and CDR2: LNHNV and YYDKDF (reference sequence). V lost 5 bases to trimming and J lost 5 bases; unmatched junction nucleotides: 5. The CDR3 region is CATSEGGGTEAFF. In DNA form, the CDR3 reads TGTGCCACCAGCGAAGGGGGCGGAACTGAAGCTTTCTTT.

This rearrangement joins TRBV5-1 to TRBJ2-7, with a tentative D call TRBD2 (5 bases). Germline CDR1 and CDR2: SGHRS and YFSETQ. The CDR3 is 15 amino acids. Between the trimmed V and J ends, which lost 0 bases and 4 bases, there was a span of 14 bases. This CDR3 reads CASSLGAGVLYEQYF. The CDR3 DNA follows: TGCGCCAGCAGCTTGGGGGCCGGGGTCTTATACGAGCAGTACTTC.

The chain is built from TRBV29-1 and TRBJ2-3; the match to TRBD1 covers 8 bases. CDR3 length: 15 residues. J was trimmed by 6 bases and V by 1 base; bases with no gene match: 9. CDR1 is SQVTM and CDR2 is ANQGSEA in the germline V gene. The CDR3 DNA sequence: TGCAGCGTTGAAGGTGACAGGGGAAAAGCGGATACGCAGTATTTT. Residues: CSVEGDRGKADTQYF.

In DNA, the CDR3 is TGCGCCAGCAGCCCTACTAGCGGGAGGCCCTATGAGCAGTTCTTC. Translation gives CASSPTSGRPYEQFF. The chain has TRBV4-3 and TRBJ2-1, with 12 positions matching TRBD2. V shed 4 bases and J 8 bases; nucleotides not matched to a gene: 6. Germline-derived CDR1 and CDR2 are LGHNA and YSLEER. This CDR3 comprises 15 residues.

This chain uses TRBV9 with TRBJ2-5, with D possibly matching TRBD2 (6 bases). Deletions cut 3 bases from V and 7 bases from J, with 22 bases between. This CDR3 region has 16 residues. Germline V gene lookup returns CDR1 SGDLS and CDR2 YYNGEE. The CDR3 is CASSEGPGRGQGTQYF. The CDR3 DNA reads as TGTGCCAGCAGCGAGGGGCCCGGGCGGGGCCAGGGGACCCAGTACTTC.

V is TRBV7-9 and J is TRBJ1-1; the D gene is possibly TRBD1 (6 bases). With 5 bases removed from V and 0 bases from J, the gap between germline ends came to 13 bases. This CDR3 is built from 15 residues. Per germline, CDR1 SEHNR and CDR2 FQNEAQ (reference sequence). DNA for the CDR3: TGTGCCAGCAGCCATCGGACAGTTATGAACACTGAAGCTTTCTTT. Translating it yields CASSHRTVMNTEAFF.